Following are 7 T cell receptor beta chains from one sample sequenced in a study of beta chain features in type 1 diabetes. Expressed TCRB transcripts got sequenced, as all isolated RNA was reverse transcribed. The assay was immunoSEQ multiplex PCR, and TCRdb's table has in-frame clones only and misses some. The profile shows about 900,000 clones, roughly a sixth of them singletons. The sequenced sample was naive CD4+ T cells from blood. All receptors come from a woman younger than 35 in good health.

This clone has more than one count but fewer than ten. The chain is built from TRBV28 and TRBJ2-1, with 8 bases lining up with TRBD2. The CDR3 is 17 residues long. Germline assignment: CDR1 MDHEN and CDR2 SYDVKM. J gave up 7 bases and V 3 bases, and 14 bases lay outside the gene matches. CDR3: CASSFYYASGSGNEQFF. The CDR3 coding sequence is TGTGCCAGCAGTTTTTATTACGCCAGCGGGAGTGGAAATGAGCAGTTCTTC.

In its sample, this clone was seen a few times. The rearrangement links TRBV6-6 to TRBJ1-2; 10 bases line up with TRBD1. Germline V lookup: CDR1 MNHNY, CDR2 SVGAGI (reference sequence). There are 14 residues in the CDR3. With V trimmed by 5 bases and J by 6 bases, 6 bases remained unmatched. CDR3 coding DNA: TGTGCCAGCAGTACCCCCGACAGGGGGCATGGCTACACCTTC. Encoded protein: CASSTPDRGHGYTF.

This clone came up a few times. The rearrangement uses TRBV14 and TRBJ1-4; D is ambiguous. Germline CDR1 reads SGHDN; CDR2 reads FVKESK. V was clipped by 8 bases and J by 8 bases, with 15 bases between them. This CDR3 spans 13 amino acids. The CDR3 is CASASRPREKLFF. CDR3 DNA: TGTGCCAGCGCCTCCAGGCCCCGGGAAAAACTGTTTTTT.

V is TRBV5-4 and J is TRBJ1-2, with D unresolved. V was cut by 0 bases and J by 4 bases, with 10 bases left in between. Germline CDR1 SGHNT, CDR2 YYREEE (reference sequence). The length of the CDR3 is 14 residues. Written as DNA, the CDR3 is TGTGCCAGCAGCTTGGCCGGGAGGGCCTATGGCTACACCTTC. Translating it yields CASSLAGRAYGYTF.

The chain couples TRBV10-3 to TRBJ2-3, with D hard to call. Germline V lookup: CDR1 ENHRY, CDR2 SYGVKD. The CDR3 runs to 13 residues. The V end lost 2 bases, the J end lost 6 bases, and 9 bases lay between the germline ends. The CDR3, as DNA: TGTGCCATCAGTGAGGCCCGTGGGGATACGCAGTATTTT. Amino acid sequence: CAISEARGDTQYF.

The J gene is TRBJ1-2, the V gene TRBV6-5; no clear D gene. The V end lost 6 bases, the J end lost 8 bases, and 10 bases lay between the germline ends. The CDR3 sequence is 11 residues long. CDR1 MNHEY and CDR2 SVGAGI come from the germline V gene. CDR3 bases: TGTGCCAGCAGCAACCGAGGGGGCTACACCTTC. Amino acid sequence: CASSNRGGYTF.

This clone was detected a few times. The V call is TRBV28, the J call TRBJ2-5; D may correspond to TRBD1 or TRBD2 (6 bases each). The CDR3 has 14 residues. Trimming left V 6 bases short and J 10 bases short, with 21 bases between. Germline V gene lookup returns CDR1 MDHEN and CDR2 SYDVKM. The CDR3 DNA reads TGTGCCAGCAGACGTCAGGGAAACCGGGGGCACCAGTACTTC. It specifies CASRRQGNRGHQYF.